This T cell receptor (beta chain) was captured by sequencing in a study of cytomegalovirus exposure and HLA in healthy donors. V lost 5 bases and J lost 5; bases outside the gene matches: 10. Germline V gene sequence: CDR1 MDHEN, CDR2 SYDVKM. There are 15 residues in the CDR3. 60 Vbeta and 13 Jbeta primers were used in PCR. Profiling relied on immunoSEQ multiplex PCR, and the TCRdb table lists in-frame clones only, not all of them. The table includes about 140,000 clones, over 75% detected once. This chain uses TRBV28 with TRBJ2-5; 8 nucleotides agree with TRBD1. Sequencing used PBMCs. The receptor comes from a woman aged 40-49 years in good health and CMV-seronegative. CDR3 sequence reads: CASSLGDRGAETQYF. The CDR3 DNA reads TGTGCCAGCAGTCTTGGAGACAGGGGCGCGGAGACCCAGTACTTC.